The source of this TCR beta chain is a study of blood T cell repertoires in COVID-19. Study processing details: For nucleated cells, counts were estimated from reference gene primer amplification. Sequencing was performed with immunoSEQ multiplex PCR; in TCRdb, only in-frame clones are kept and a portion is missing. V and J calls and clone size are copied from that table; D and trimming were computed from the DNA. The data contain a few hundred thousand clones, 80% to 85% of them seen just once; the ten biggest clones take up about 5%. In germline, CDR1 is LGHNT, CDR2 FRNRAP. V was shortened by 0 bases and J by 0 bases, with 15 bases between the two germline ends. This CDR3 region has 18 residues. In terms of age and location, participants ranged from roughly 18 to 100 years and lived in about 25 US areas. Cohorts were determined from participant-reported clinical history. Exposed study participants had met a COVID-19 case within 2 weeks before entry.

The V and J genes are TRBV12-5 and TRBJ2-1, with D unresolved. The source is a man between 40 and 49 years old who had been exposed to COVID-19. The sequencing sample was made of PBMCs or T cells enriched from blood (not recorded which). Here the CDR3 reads CASGLVRSAMSSYNEQFF. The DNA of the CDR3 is TGTGCTAGTGGTTTGGTAAGGAGCGCAATGAGCTCCTACAATGAGCAGTTCTTC.